The clone carrying this T cell receptor (beta chain) was seen ten or more times. What was amplified from RNA transcripts were TCR beta CDR3 regions. First-round RT-PCR targeting the TCR CDR3 was performed with the HTBI primer set. From the multiplex PCR reads, TCRdb called clonotypes with MiXCR, one entry per CDR3 protein. In the table there are around 570,000 distinct CDR3 sequences, nearly 20% of which are singletons. The data derive from a study of T cells in Graves' hyperthyroidism and ophthalmopathy. Trimming pared 5 bases from V and 7 bases from J, leaving 8 bases between. The CDR3 sequence is 10 residues long. CDR1 and CDR2 from the germline V gene are GTSNPN and SVGIG (reference sequence).

The chain employs TRBV30 and TRBJ1-2; no definite D call. Sequencing was done on a sample of blood. The clonotype was recovered from a man aged 35 to 55 with Graves' ophthalmopathy. The CDR3 here is CAWFLGGYTF. In DNA, the CDR3 is TGTGCCTGGTTCCTGGGTGGCTACACCTTC.